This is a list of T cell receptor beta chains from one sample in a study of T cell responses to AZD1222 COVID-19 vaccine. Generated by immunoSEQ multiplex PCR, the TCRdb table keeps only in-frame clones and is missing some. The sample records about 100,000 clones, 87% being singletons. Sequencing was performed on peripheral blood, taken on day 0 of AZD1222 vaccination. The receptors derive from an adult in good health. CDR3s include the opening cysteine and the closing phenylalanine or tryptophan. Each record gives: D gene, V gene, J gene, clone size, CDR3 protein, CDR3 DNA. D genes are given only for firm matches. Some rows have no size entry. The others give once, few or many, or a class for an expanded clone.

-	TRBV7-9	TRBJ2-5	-	CASSLSQGRETQYF	TGTGCCAGCAGCTTATCGCAGGGTCGAGAGACCCAGTACTTC
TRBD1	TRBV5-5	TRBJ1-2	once	CASSPGQGSSYGYTF	TGTGCCAGCAGCCCGGGACAGGGGAGCAGCTATGGCTACACCTTC
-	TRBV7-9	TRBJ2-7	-	CASSLQGGMVYEQYF	TGTGCCAGCAGCTTACAGGGGGGAATGGTATACGAGCAGTACTTC
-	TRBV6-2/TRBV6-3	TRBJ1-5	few	CASSYSGQDHQPQHF	TGTGCCAGCAGTTACTCGGGCCAGGACCATCAGCCCCAGCATTTT
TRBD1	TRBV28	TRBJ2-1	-	CASSLATGDGYNEQFF	TGTGCCAGCAGTTTAGCGACAGGGGACGGATACAATGAGCAGTTCTTC
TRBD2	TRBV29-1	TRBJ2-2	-	CSVEAGTSATGELFF	TGCAGCGTTGAGGCCGGGACTAGCGCGACCGGGGAGCTGTTTTTT
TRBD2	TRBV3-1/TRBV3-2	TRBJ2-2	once	CASSPQLAGGPSGELFF	TGTGCCAGCAGCCCCCAACTAGCGGGGGGGCCAAGCGGGGAGCTGTTTTTT
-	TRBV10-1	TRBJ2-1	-	CASSDFWGTNGGNEQFF	TGCGCCAGCTCCGATTTTTGGGGGACAAATGGGGGCAATGAGCAGTTCTTC
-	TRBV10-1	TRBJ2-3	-	CASSAPSSSDTQYF	TGCGCCAGCAGTGCCCCAAGTAGCTCAGATACGCAGTATTTT
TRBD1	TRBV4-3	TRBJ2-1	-	CASSQGTGVVSYNEQFF	TGCGCCAGCAGCCAAGGGACAGGCGTAGTATCCTACAATGAGCAGTTCTTC
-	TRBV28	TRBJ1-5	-	CASSLAGRENQPQHF	TGTGCCAGCAGTTTAGCCGGAAGGGAAAATCAGCCCCAGCATTTT
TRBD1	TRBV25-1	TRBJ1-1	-	CASRSQGGGAEAFF	TGTGCCAGCAGGAGCCAGGGGGGCGGTGCTGAAGCTTTCTTT
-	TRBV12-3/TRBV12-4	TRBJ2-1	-	CASSFAGMDEQFF	TGTGCCAGCAGTTTCGCTGGGATGGATGAGCAGTTCTTC
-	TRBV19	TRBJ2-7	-	CASSIRARGDEQYF	TGTGCCAGTAGTATCCGGGCACGGGGCGACGAGCAGTACTTC
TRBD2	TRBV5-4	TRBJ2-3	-	CASRLAGITDTQYF	TGTGCCAGCAGACTAGCGGGAATAACAGATACGCAGTATTTT
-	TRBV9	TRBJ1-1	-	CASSVQGGTEAFF	TGTGCCAGCAGCGTCCAGGGCGGAACTGAAGCTTTCTTT
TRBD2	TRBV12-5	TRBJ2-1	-	CASGLASGRAVNEQFF	TGTGCTAGTGGTTTGGCAAGCGGGAGGGCCGTGAATGAGCAGTTCTTC
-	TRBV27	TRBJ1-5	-	CASGPRVESQPQHF	TGTGCCAGCGGGCCCAGGGTAGAGAGTCAGCCCCAGCATTTT
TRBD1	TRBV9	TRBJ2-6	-	CASSEHRDRVTGANVLTF	TGTGCCAGCAGCGAACACCGGGACAGGGTTACTGGGGCCAACGTCCTGACTTTC
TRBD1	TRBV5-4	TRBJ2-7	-	CASSLKTGSYEQYF	TGTGCCAGCAGCTTGAAGACAGGGAGCTACGAGCAGTACTTC
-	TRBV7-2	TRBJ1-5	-	CASSLGFPGSNQPQHF	TGTGCCAGCAGCTTAGGATTCCCGGGGAGCAATCAGCCCCAGCATTTT
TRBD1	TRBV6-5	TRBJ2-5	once	CASSRRDREETQYF	TGTGCCAGCAGCCGCCGGGACAGGGAAGAGACCCAGTACTTC
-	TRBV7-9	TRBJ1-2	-	CASSRHDGYTF	TGTGCCAGCAGCCGACACGACGGCTACACCTTC
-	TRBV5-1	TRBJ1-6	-	CASSLKAGASSYNSPLHF	TGCGCCAGCAGCTTGAAGGCAGGAGCTAGCTCCTATAATTCACCCCTCCACTTT
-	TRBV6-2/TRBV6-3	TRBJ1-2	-	CASSYPRVRGYTF	TGTGCCAGCAGTTACCCCAGGGTTCGCGGCTACACCTTC
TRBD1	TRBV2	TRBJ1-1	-	CASQGAEAFF	TGTGCCAGCCAGGGGGCTGAAGCTTTCTTT
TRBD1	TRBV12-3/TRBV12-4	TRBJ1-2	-	CASSLGTGGGYTF	TGTGCCAGCAGCCTTGGGACAGGGGGCGGCTACACCTTC
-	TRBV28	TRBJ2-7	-	CASSPRQDLDYEQYF	TGTGCCAGCAGTCCCCGACAGGACCTCGACTACGAGCAGTACTTC
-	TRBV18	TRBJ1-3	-	CASSSSGTLTNGNTIYF	TGTGCCAGCTCATCTTCCGGGACGCTTACGAACGGAAACACCATATATTTT
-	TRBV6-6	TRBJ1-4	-	CASSYGGGNEKLFF	TGTGCCAGCAGTTACGGGGGAGGTAATGAAAAACTGTTTTTT
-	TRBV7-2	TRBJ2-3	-	CASSLIRSSTDTQYF	TGTGCCAGCAGCTTAATTAGGTCTAGCACAGATACGCAGTATTTT
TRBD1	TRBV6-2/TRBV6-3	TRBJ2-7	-	CASSTERTGPSYEQYF	TGTGCCAGCAGTACTGAGAGGACAGGACCTTCCTACGAGCAGTACTTC
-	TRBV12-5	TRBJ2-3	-	CAVVRDGEDTQYF	TGTGCCGTAGTCCGGGACGGCGAAGATACGCAGTATTTT
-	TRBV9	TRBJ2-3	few	CASSVNTDTDTQYF	TGTGCCAGCAGCGTAAACACAGACACAGATACGCAGTATTTT
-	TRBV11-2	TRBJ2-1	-	CASSLATGAREQFF	TGTGCCAGCAGCTTAGCTACGGGAGCACGGGAGCAGTTCTTC
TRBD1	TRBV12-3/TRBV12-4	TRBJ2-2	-	CASGTAYTGELFF	TGTGCCAGTGGGACAGCCTACACCGGGGAGCTGTTTTTT
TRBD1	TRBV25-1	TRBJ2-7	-	CASSGTGLISYEQYF	TGTGCCAGCAGTGGGACAGGGCTGATCTCCTACGAGCAGTACTTC
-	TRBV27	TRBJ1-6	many	CASSLRDYSPLHF	TGTGCCAGCAGTTTAAGGGATTATTCACCCCTCCACTTT
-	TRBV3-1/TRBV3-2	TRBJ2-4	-	CASSQVGGPYIAKNIQYF	TGTGCCAGCAGCCAAGTGGGGGGCCCCTACATAGCCAAAAACATTCAGTACTTC
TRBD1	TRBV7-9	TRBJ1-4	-	CASSSQTRTGMDEKLFF	TGTGCCAGCAGCTCGCAGACGAGGACAGGAATGGATGAAAAACTGTTTTTT